A selection of T cell receptor beta chains follows, all from one sample in a study of CD8+ T cells in alopecia areata. Libraries were prepared by immunoSEQ multiplex PCR; TCRdb keeps only in-frame clonotypes and omits some of them. This table has 140,000 to 150,000 clones, roughly 62% appearing once. Source: CD4+ T cells sorted from blood, taken at week 0. These receptors all stem from a human donor with alopecia areata. Both conserved end residues are part of each CDR3. Each record gives: V gene, D gene, J gene, clone size, CDR3 DNA, CDR3 protein. D genes are given only for firm matches. Some rows mark clone size as missing; the rest say once, few, many or name a class of expanded clone.

TRBV6-1	NA	TRBJ1-6	NA	TGTGCCAGCAGTGACTCACCGAATCCCCTCCACTTT	CASSDSPNPLHF
TRBV30	NA	TRBJ1-1	NA	TGTGCCTGGACCCGGGGTTCCACTGAAGCTTTCTTT	CAWTRGSTEAFF
TRBV29-1	TRBD1	TRBJ1-1	few	TGCAGCGTCAGGGAACCTGGACAGGAGCCAGAAGCTTTCTTT	CSVREPGQEPEAFF
TRBV29-1	NA	TRBJ1-5	NA	TGCAGCGTTGTGGGGCAGGGTAGCAATCAGCCCCAGCATTTT	CSVVGQGSNQPQHF
TRBV30	NA	TRBJ1-2	NA	TGTGCCTGGAGTGTGGACTATGGCTACACCTTC	CAWSVDYGYTF
TRBV4-1	NA	TRBJ1-2	NA	TGCGCCAGCAGCCCGACCCTGGACTATGGCTACACCTTC	CASSPTLDYGYTF
TRBV29-1	TRBD1	TRBJ1-4	NA	TGCAGCGTTGACCCCCTCGGACAGGGAAAACTGTTTTTT	CSVDPLGQGKLFF
TRBV2	TRBD1	TRBJ2-3	NA	TGTGCCAGCAGTGCCCGGGACAGGGGGCCAGATACGCAGTATTTT	CASSARDRGPDTQYF
TRBV6-5	NA	TRBJ1-1	NA	TGTGCCAGCAGTTTACGGGCCGGGGGGACTGAAGCTTTCTTT	CASSLRAGGTEAFF
TRBV30	NA	TRBJ2-4	NA	TGTGCCTGGACAGGCCTAGCCAAAAACATTCAGTACTTC	CAWTGLAKNIQYF
TRBV5-6	NA	TRBJ2-7	NA	TGTGCCAGCAGCTCCGGACATGACGAGCAGTACTTC	CASSSGHDEQYF
TRBV7-2	NA	TRBJ2-1	few	TGTGCCAGCAGCCTGGGAGCCTACAATGAGCAGTTCTTC	CASSLGAYNEQFF
TRBV29-1	NA	TRBJ1-5	NA	TGCAGCGTCGCCCGGGCGGGGATAAATCAGCCCCAGCATTTT	CSVARAGINQPQHF
TRBV19	NA	TRBJ1-5	NA	TGTGCCAGTAGCCGGGACAGCAATCAGCCCCAGCATTTT	CASSRDSNQPQHF
TRBV4-3	NA	TRBJ1-2	NA	TGCGCCAGCAGCCAAGAACCCCGGACAGTTAACTATGGCTACACCTTC	CASSQEPRTVNYGYTF
TRBV5-4	NA	TRBJ2-1	NA	TGTGCCAGCAGCTTAGCACCCCTGGGGGACAATGAGCAGTTCTTC	CASSLAPLGDNEQFF
TRBV11-2	NA	TRBJ1-3	NA	TGTGCCAGCAGCTCAGGGGCTGTTCCTGGAAACACCATATATTTT	CASSSGAVPGNTIYF
TRBV5-1	NA	TRBJ2-7	few	TGCGCCAGCAGCTTGGAATGGGTTTCCAGCGAGCAGTACTTC	CASSLEWVSSEQYF
TRBV4-3	TRBD1	TRBJ2-7	NA	TGCGCCAGCAGCCTTGGGACAGTGACCTTCGAGCAGTACTTC	CASSLGTVTFEQYF
TRBV18	NA	TRBJ2-3	NA	TGTGCCAGCTCACCACCTAGCCCAGATACGCAGTATTTT	CASSPPSPDTQYF
TRBV27	NA	TRBJ1-6	few	TGTCCGGATTCACCCCTCCACTTT	CPDSPLHF
TRBV18	NA	TRBJ1-4	NA	TGTGCCAGCTCACCACCAAAAGGCGGGGCAACTAATGAAAAACTGTTTTTT	CASSPPKGGATNEKLFF
TRBV10-2	TRBD2	TRBJ2-1	NA	TGCGCCAGCAGTGGGACTAGCGGTTCCTACAATGAGCAGTTCTTC	CASSGTSGSYNEQFF
TRBV6-5	NA	TRBJ1-5	once	TGTGCCAGCAGTTACGAAGGTGGGAGCCAGCCCCAGCATTTT	CASSYEGGSQPQHF
TRBV5-1	TRBD2	TRBJ2-5	NA	TGCGCCAGCAGCCCGGGACTAGCGGGGGGAGAGACCCAGTACTTC	CASSPGLAGGETQYF
TRBV4-1	TRBD1	TRBJ1-6	few	TGCGCCAGCAGCCGGGACAGTGGGAATTCACCCCTCCACTTT	CASSRDSGNSPLHF
TRBV10-3	NA	TRBJ2-7	NA	TGTGCCATCAGTGAGATAGGGCCCTACGAGCAGTACTTC	CAISEIGPYEQYF
TRBV15	TRBD1	TRBJ2-7	NA	TGTGCCACCAGCAGAGACAACGGCGGGACAGGAGGTGCCTACGAGCAGTACTTC	CATSRDNGGTGGAYEQYF
TRBV19	NA	TRBJ2-3	few	TGTGCCAGTAAAATGGCCGGCACAGATACGCAGTATTTT	CASKMAGTDTQYF
TRBV30	NA	TRBJ1-1	NA	TGTGCCAGGGAACGGGGGCTGGGGACTGAAGCTTTCTTT	CARERGLGTEAFF
TRBV29-1	TRBD1	TRBJ2-7	NA	TGCAGCGTTGGAGAGACAGGGCGAAGGGAGCAGTACTTC	CSVGETGRREQYF
TRBV30	NA	TRBJ1-1	few	TGTGCCTGGAGTGCAGGAACCCCAGGGAATGAAGCTTTCTTT	CAWSAGTPGNEAFF
TRBV25-1	TRBD1	TRBJ2-2	once	TGTGCCAGTGGACAGGGGGTCACCGGGGAGCTGTTTTTT	CASGQGVTGELFF
TRBV21-1	NA	TRBJ1-5	NA	TGTGCCAGCAGCTCGCTCCCGTTGCGCGGTAGCAATCAGCCCCAGCATTTT	CASSSLPLRGSNQPQHF
TRBV15	NA	TRBJ2-7	few	TGTGCCACCAGCAGAGAAGGGGGAGGCTACGAGCAGTACTTC	CATSREGGGYEQYF
TRBV2	NA	TRBJ2-5	NA	TGTGCCAGCACAGTGGAGCGCGAAGAGACCCAGTACTTC	CASTVEREETQYF
TRBV2	NA	TRBJ2-1	NA	TGTGCCAGCAGTCTTCTGAGTGAGCAGTTCTTC	CASSLLSEQFF
TRBV25-1	NA	TRBJ1-3	NA	TGTGCCAGCAGGCCACAGGGAAAAGGCTCTGGAAACACCATATATTTT	CASRPQGKGSGNTIYF
TRBV28	TRBD1	TRBJ1-2	NA	TGTGCCAGTCGACAGGGGAACTATGGCTACACCTTC	CASRQGNYGYTF
TRBV5-8	NA	TRBJ1-6	NA	TGTGCCAGCAGCTTTCGTGGAGACGGATCACCCCTCCACTTT	CASSFRGDGSPLHF
TRBV27	NA	TRBJ1-5	NA	TGTGCCAGCAGTTTTGTAGGTCAGCCCCAGCATTTT	CASSFVGQPQHF
TRBV30	TRBD1	TRBJ2-1	NA	TGTGCCTGGAGTGTAACTTGGGACAGACTGTTCTTC	CAWSVTWDRLFF
TRBV18	NA	TRBJ2-5	NA	TGTGCCAGCTCTCCAGACCAAGAGACCCAGTACTTC	CASSPDQETQYF
TRBV29-1	NA	TRBJ2-7	few	TGCAGCGTTGATTTGGGGGGCTCGTACTTC	CSVDLGGSYF
TRBV7-2	NA	TRBJ1-2	NA	TGTGCCAGCAGCACCAGGGTGACCGGAGGAGGCTACACCTTC	CASSTRVTGGGYTF
TRBV29-1	TRBD1	TRBJ2-5	NA	TGCAGCGGTAACAGGGGGATGGGGGAGACCCAGTACTTC	CSGNRGMGETQYF
TRBV5-1	NA	TRBJ2-6	NA	TGCGCCAGCGAGGAAGGGAGTGGGGCCAACGTCCTGACTTTC	CASEEGSGANVLTF
TRBV6-5	TRBD2	TRBJ2-7	NA	TGTGCCAGCAGTACCTCCGGGACTAGCTTTTACGAGCAGTACTTC	CASSTSGTSFYEQYF
TRBV7-6	NA	TRBJ1-2	NA	TGTGCCAGCAGCTTAGCGAACAGGCCTATTCTCTCCGGCTACACCTTC	CASSLANRPILSGYTF